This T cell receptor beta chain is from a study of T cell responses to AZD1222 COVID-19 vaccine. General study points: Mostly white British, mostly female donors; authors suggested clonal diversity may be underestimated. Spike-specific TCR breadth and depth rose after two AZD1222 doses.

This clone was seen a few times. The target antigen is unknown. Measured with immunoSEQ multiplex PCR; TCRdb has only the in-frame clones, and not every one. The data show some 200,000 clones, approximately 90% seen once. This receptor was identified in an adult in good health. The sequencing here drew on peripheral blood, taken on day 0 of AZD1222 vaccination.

Here the CDR3 reads CAWSVRLNQPQHF. The CDR3 DNA is TGTGCCTGGAGTGTACGGTTAAATCAGCCCCAGCATTTT. This chain uses TRBV30 with TRBJ1-5; D gene uncertain. The CDR3 is 13 residues long. V gave up 0 bases and J gave up 4 bases, with 7 bases separating them. The germline V gene has CDR1 GTSNPN and CDR2 SVGIG (reference sequence).